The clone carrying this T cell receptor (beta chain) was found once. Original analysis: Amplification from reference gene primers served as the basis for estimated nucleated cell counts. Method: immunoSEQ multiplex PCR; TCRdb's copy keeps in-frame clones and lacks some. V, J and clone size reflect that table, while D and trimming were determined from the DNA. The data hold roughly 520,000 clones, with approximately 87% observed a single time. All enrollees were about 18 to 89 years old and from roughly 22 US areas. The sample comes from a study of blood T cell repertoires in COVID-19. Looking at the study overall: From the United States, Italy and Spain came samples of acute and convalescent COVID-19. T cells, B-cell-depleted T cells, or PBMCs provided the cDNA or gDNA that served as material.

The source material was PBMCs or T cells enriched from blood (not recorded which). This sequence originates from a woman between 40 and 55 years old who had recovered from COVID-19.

The CDR3 is CASREGFEGGYTF. The CDR3 region has the DNA TGTGCCAGCAGGGAGGGGTTTGAGGGTGGCTACACCTTC. V gene TRBV7-9 combines with J gene TRBJ1-2; D possibly corresponds to TRBD1 (5 bases). V was clipped by 6 bases and J by 7 bases, with 15 bases between them. From germline, CDR1 is SEHNR and CDR2 FQNEAQ (reference sequence). There are 13 residues in the CDR3.